This TCR beta chain was recovered during a study of T cell responses to AZD1222 COVID-19 vaccine. The protocol was immunoSEQ multiplex PCR, while the TCRdb copy is restricted to in-frame clones and leaves out a portion. The repertoire holds some 150,000 clones, with 85% to 95% as singletons. This CDR3 region has 13 residues. Germline trimming cut 5 bases from V and 4 bases from J; bases unmatched to any gene: 3. The study, taken as a whole, reports: The peak T cell response came first, and repertoires were sampled only after it. At 160-218 and 743-854, vaccine-associated CD4 TCRs were dominant, and they spanned spike. The donors showed a predominance of white British ancestry and of females, with possible underestimation of clonal diversity.

Concerning this clone itself: Its antigen is undetermined.

The TCR sequence derives from an adult in good health. The chain recombines TRBV12-3 or TRBV12-4 with TRBJ1-2; TRBD1 matches at 8 bases. The sequencing used peripheral blood, collected on day 0 of AZD1222 vaccination. The CDR3 nucleotides are TGTGCCAGCAGTCCTGACAGGGGCTATGGCTACACCTTC. This codes for CASSPDRGYGYTF.